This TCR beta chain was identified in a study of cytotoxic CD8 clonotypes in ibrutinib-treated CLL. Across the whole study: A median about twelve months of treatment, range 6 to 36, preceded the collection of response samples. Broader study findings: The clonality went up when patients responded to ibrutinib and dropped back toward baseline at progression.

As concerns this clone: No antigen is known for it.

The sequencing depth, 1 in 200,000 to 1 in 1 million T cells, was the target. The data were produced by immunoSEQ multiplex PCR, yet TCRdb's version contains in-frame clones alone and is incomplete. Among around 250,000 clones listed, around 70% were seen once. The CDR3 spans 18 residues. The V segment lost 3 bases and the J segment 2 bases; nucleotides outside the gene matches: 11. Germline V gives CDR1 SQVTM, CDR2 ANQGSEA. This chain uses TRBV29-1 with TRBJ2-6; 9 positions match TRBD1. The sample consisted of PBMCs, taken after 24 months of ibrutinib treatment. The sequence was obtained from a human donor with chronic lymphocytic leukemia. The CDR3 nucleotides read TGCAGCGTTGAGGAGGACAGGGGCCGAATAACTGGGGCCAACGTCCTGACTTTC. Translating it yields CSVEEDRGRITGANVLTF.